The 13 T cell receptor beta chains below were found in one sample sequenced in a study of blood T cell repertoires in COVID-19 (dated by TCRdb to 2018 to 2021). Receptors were amplified or captured by the immunoSEQ multiplex PCR assay. TCRdb carries this immuneACCESS record with in-frame sequences only. Its versions omit some clonotypes, under half of them owing to an unresolved V gene in the studies checked, with the rest unexplained. The sample table shows 200,000 to 300,000 clones, and 80% to 95% are seen once. More than 0.8% of the sample belongs to the ten largest clones. The material sequenced was peripheral blood. The source of these receptors is a man aged 25 to 40 with COVID-19, enrolled during active disease.

The chain uses TRBV18 and TRBJ2-7, with 7 bases aligning to TRBD1. There are 16 residues in the CDR3. V gave up 4 bases and J gave up 3 bases; unmatched junction bases: 12. Germline CDR1 is KGHSH and CDR2 is LQKENI. For the CDR3, the DNA is TGTGCCAGCTCACGACCTGACCAGACAGGGCACTACGAGCAGTACTTC. Translated: CASSRPDQTGHYEQYF.

The chain employs TRBV28 and TRBJ2-3; 14 nucleotides agree with TRBD2. V was clipped by 4 bases and J by 3 bases; unmatched bases: 6. Germline lookup yields CDR1 MDHEN and CDR2 SYDVKM. The CDR3 length is 17 residues. The CDR3 nucleotides read TGTGCCAGCAGTTCCGGACTAGCGGGGGGCCCAACAGATACGCAGTATTTT. Its translation: CASSSGLAGGPTDTQYF.

The chain employs TRBV3-1 (or the pseudogene TRBV3-2) and TRBJ1-2, with D maybe TRBD1 (5 bases). Looked up from germline, CDR1 is LGHDT and CDR2 is YNNKEL (reference sequence). V shed 4 bases and J shed 4 bases, with 13 bases lying between them. The CDR3 spans 14 residues. CDR3: CASSPRGAVYGYTF. The CDR3 DNA is TGTGCCAGCAGCCCCCGTGGGGCCGTCTATGGCTACACCTTC.

The V and J genes are TRBV12-5 and TRBJ1-3; D is unclear. With 6 bases removed from V and 0 bases from J, the gap between germline ends came to 15 bases. CDR1 is LGHNT and CDR2 is FRNRAP in the germline V gene. The CDR3 runs to 16 residues. CDR3 coding DNA: TGTGCTAGTGGACCCCTGGCCCGCACCTCTGGAAACACCATATATTTT. Its protein is CASGPLARTSGNTIYF.

The V and J genes are TRBV10-3 and TRBJ1-1, with a tentative D call TRBD1 (5 bases). Germline assignment: CDR1 ENHRY and CDR2 SYGVKD. Trimming took 4 bases from V and 7 from J, leaving 16 bases between them. This CDR3 region has 14 residues. In nucleotides, the CDR3 is TGTGCCATCAGTGGGGGCCCCGGCCGAGGTGAAGCTTTCTTT. It codes for CAISGGPGRGEAFF.

This rearrangement joins TRBV18 to TRBJ2-1; 7 bases map to TRBD1. Germline values: CDR1 KGHSH, CDR2 LQKENI. The CDR3 is 12 amino acids. Losses at the gene ends were 5 bases for V and 10 bases for J; bases not matched to a gene: 5. As DNA, the CDR3 is TGTGCCAGCTCAGCGACAGGGCTAGAGCAGTTCTTC. Its protein product is CASSATGLEQFF.

CDR3 residues: CASNSGGEEKLFF. The CDR3 DNA reads TGTGCCAGCAACAGTGGGGGCGAGGAAAAACTGTTTTTT. The gene calls are TRBV2 and TRBJ1-4, with D perhaps matching TRBD1 (6 bases). The V end was cut by 7 bases, the J end by 8 bases, with 14 bases between. Germline CDR1 SNHLY, CDR2 FYNNEI. The CDR3 length is 13 residues.

The chain joins TRBV28 to TRBJ2-5; TRBD2 is a possible D gene (5 bases). This CDR3 comprises 17 residues. Germline V gene data show CDR1 as MDHEN and CDR2 as SYDVKM. Trimming left V 4 bases short and J 5 bases short, with 23 bases between. The CDR3 DNA reads TGTGCCAGCAGTTATATATCCGCGGGCCGACGAGTGGAGACCCAGTACTTC. This encodes CASSYISAGRRVETQYF.

The DNA of the CDR3 is TGTGCCAGCAGGCCGAGACAGGAGGTCACTGAAGCTTTCTTT. It specifies CASRPRQEVTEAFF. This sequence joins TRBV6-5 and TRBJ1-1; weak D call: TRBD1 (6 bases). Germline V lookup: CDR1 MNHEY, CDR2 SVGAGI. This CDR3 comprises 14 residues. The V end lost 6 bases, the J end lost 4 bases, and 15 bases lay between the germline ends.

This rearrangement joins TRBV4-2 to TRBJ1-4; 8 nucleotides match TRBD1. The germline gives CDR1 LGHNA, CDR2 YNFKEQ. The CDR3 totals 15 residues. V shed 0 bases, J shed 6 bases, and the junction held 3 bases outside the gene matches. The CDR3 DNA is TGTGCCAGCAGCCAAGATGGACAGGGCTATGAAAAACTGTTTTTT. It specifies CASSQDGQGYEKLFF.

The genes are TRBV5-5 and TRBJ2-6; no firm D call. CDR1 and CDR2 (germline): SGHKS, YYEKEE (reference sequence). The V and J ends lost 0 bases and 0 bases respectively, with 13 bases between them. CDR3 length: 18 amino acids. CDR3 DNA sequence: TGTGCCAGCAGCTTGGAACCAGCGCGGAGCTCTGGGGCCAACGTCCTGACTTTC. Amino acid sequence: CASSLEPARSSGANVLTF.

The genes are TRBV19 and TRBJ1-4; the match to TRBD1 covers 8 bases. J lost 8 bases, V lost 5 bases, and 7 bases had no gene match. The CDR3 is 14 amino acids. Germline lookup yields CDR1 LNHDA and CDR2 SQIVND (reference sequence). Here the CDR3 DNA reads TGTGCCAGTAGTCCACGACAGGGGAGGGAAAAACTGTTTTTT. It specifies CASSPRQGREKLFF.

The chain couples TRBV3-1 (or the pseudogene TRBV3-2) to TRBJ2-1; unclear D gene. Looked up from germline, CDR1 is LGHDT and CDR2 is YNNKEL (reference sequence). The CDR3 has 15 residues. Trimming took off 0 bases at V and 4 bases at J, with 10 bases between the two ends. In DNA, the CDR3 is TGTGCCAGCAGCCAAGATCTTGTTTCTTACAATGAGCAGTTCTTC. It is translated as CASSQDLVSYNEQFF.